The present TCR beta chain was sequenced within a study of control samples from healthy donors and cancer patients. The repertoire was sequenced with immunoSEQ multiplex PCR; TCRdb's copy has only in-frame clones and lacks some. The table includes under 200,000 clones, approximately 94% detected once. CDR3 length equals 14 residues. The V and J ends lost 6 bases and 4 bases respectively, with 18 bases between them. The germline CDR1 and CDR2 sequences are SQVTM and ANQGSEA. The rearrangement uses TRBV29-1 and TRBJ2-5, with D perhaps TRBD2 (6 bases). The TCR comes from a woman between 40 and 55 years old in good health. Sequencing input: blood. The chain's CDR3 is CSVEGRPKGETQYF. CDR3 in DNA: TGCAGCGTGGAGGGACGGCCCAAGGGAGAGACCCAGTACTTC.